These T cell receptor beta chains were read from a single sample in a study of T cells in Graves' hyperthyroidism and ophthalmopathy. MiXCR was run by TCRdb on the multiplex PCR reads, yielding one entry per CDR3 protein. This table holds 690,000 or so distinct CDR3 sequences, roughly 20% found once. Material: blood. These receptors came from a woman between 45 and 65 years old with Graves' hyperthyroidism that later progressed to Graves' ophthalmopathy. The CDR3 runs from the conserved cysteine through the conserved F or W. The D gene is left open where the match is weak. Not all rows give a size; the values are once, few, many and, for expanded clones, a class.

j_call v_call d_call clone_size cdr3_aa cdr3_nt
TRBJ1-5 TRBV20-1 - many CSASLPDSNQPQHF TGCAGTGCTAGTCTCCCAGATAGCAATCAGCCCCAGCATTTT
TRBJ2-5 TRBV12-3/TRBV12-4 - many CASSLGRQETQYF TGTGCCAGCAGCTTAGGTAGACAAGAGACCCAGTACTTC
TRBJ1-6 TRBV5-1 - many CASSLGDSYNSPLHF TGCGCCAGCAGCTTGGGCGACTCCTATAATTCACCCCTCCACTTT
TRBJ2-2 TRBV2 - few CASKANANTGELFF TGTGCCAGCAAGGCGAACGCGAACACCGGGGAGCTGTTTTTT
TRBJ2-5 TRBV20-1 - - CTGGGQETQYF TGCACTGGGGGAGGACAAGAGACCCAGTACTTC
TRBJ1-1 TRBV15 - - CATSPRRNTEAFF TGTGCCACCAGCCCTCGGAGGAACACTGAAGCTTTCTTT
TRBJ2-5 TRBV10-3 TRBD2 - CAISESRGAKETQYF TGTGCCATCAGTGAGTCGCGGGGGGCCAAAGAGACCCAGTACTTC
TRBJ2-1 TRBV7-2 TRBD2 - CASSQERVAGYSYNEQFF TGTGCCAGCAGCCAAGAAAGGGTAGCGGGTTACTCCTACAATGAGCAGTTCTTC
TRBJ2-5 TRBV7-9 - few CASRPPLPQGGEPLETQYF TGTGCCAGCAGACCCCCCCTCCCCCAGGGGGGGGAACCACTCGAGACCCAGTACTTC
TRBJ1-4 TRBV11-2 - - CASSEGRLQPAVKLFF TGTGCCAGCAGCGAAGGGCGGTTACAGCCCGCCGTGAAACTGTTTTTT